This is a list of T cell receptor beta chains from one sample in a study of cytomegalovirus exposure and HLA in healthy donors. TCRdb's copy holds only in-frame clones and misses some; the assay was immunoSEQ multiplex PCR. This table has some 98,000 clones, over 70% appearing once. The sample taken for sequencing was PBMCs. The receptors were sampled from a young man in good health and CMV-seropositive. Each CDR3 is given with its conserved first and last residue. The D gene is left open where the match is weak. Clone size, where shown, is once, few, many, or a class for clones that have expanded.

>NA|NA|TRBV2|TRBJ1-3
CASIGLGLTGNTIYF
TGTGCCAGTATCGGGTTGGGGCTTACTGGAAACACCATATATTTT
>NA|NA|TRBV30|TRBJ1-6
CAWGLGAAGSSYNSPLHF
TGTGCCTGGGGCCTGGGAGCGGCTGGGAGCTCCTATAATTCACCCCTCCACTTT
>TRBD2|NA|TRBV9|TRBJ2-2
CASSSGGGTGELFF
TGTGCCAGCAGCAGCGGGGGTGGCACCGGGGAGCTGTTTTTT
>NA|NA|TRBV19|TRBJ1-1
CASSIVGVNTEAFF
TGTGCCAGTAGTATAGTAGGGGTGAACACTGAAGCTTTCTTT
>TRBD1|NA|TRBV27|TRBJ1-5
CASMGRGPLYSNQPQHF
TGTGCCAGCATGGGCAGGGGGCCCCTATATAGCAATCAGCCCCAGCATTTT
>NA|NA|TRBV6-6|TRBJ2-5
CASSKPVNRETQYF
TGTGCCAGCAGCAAGCCTGTGAACAGGGAGACCCAGTACTTC
>TRBD1|NA|TRBV11-2|TRBJ2-5
CASSPAGQGAETQYF
TGTGCCAGCAGCCCAGCCGGACAGGGGGCAGAGACCCAGTACTTC
>NA|NA|TRBV27|TRBJ2-7
CASSLSAGTLTYEQYF
TGTGCCAGCAGTTTATCGGCGGGAACTCTCACCTACGAGCAGTACTTC
>NA|NA|TRBV27|TRBJ1-1
CASYTGTEAFF
TGTGCCAGCTACACGGGCACTGAAGCTTTCTTT
>NA|few|TRBV5-1|TRBJ2-7
CASSLAQGSMFEQYF
TGCGCCAGCAGCTTGGCCCAGGGTTCGATGTTCGAGCAGTACTTC
>NA|NA|TRBV7-2|TRBJ1-4
CASSPKEGPLFF
TGTGCCAGCAGCCCCAAGGAGGGCCCACTGTTTTTT
>NA|NA|TRBV30|TRBJ1-6
CAWSVARNSPLHF
TGTGCCTGGAGTGTAGCGAGGAATTCACCCCTCCACTTT
>TRBD1|few|TRBV5-1|TRBJ1-2
CASSADRGRVGYGYTF
TGCGCCAGCAGCGCAGACAGGGGGCGCGTTGGGTATGGCTACACCTTC
>TRBD1|once|TRBV11-3|TRBJ1-2
CASSPDPTGNGYTF
TGTGCCAGCAGCCCTGACCCGACAGGGAATGGCTACACCTTC
>TRBD2|NA|TRBV29-1|TRBJ2-1
CSVEDLAGGTSYNEQFF
TGCAGCGTGGAGGACCTAGCGGGGGGGACATCCTACAATGAGCAGTTCTTC
>TRBD1|once|TRBV2|TRBJ1-3
CASDRDGNTIYF
TGTGCCAGCGACAGGGATGGAAACACCATATATTTT
>NA|NA|TRBV7-9|TRBJ1-4
CASSSKGGDEKLFF
TGTGCCAGCAGCTCTAAAGGCGGTGATGAAAAACTGTTTTTT
>NA|NA|TRBV6-6|TRBJ1-2
CASSYSNSGRGYTF
TGTGCCAGCAGTTACTCGAATTCAGGGCGCGGCTACACCTTC
>NA|NA|TRBV6-5|TRBJ2-7
CASSLTPSYEQYF
TGTGCCAGCAGTTTAACTCCCTCCTACGAGCAGTACTTC
>NA|NA|TRBV14|TRBJ1-2
CASSQAFTALYGYTF
TGTGCCAGCAGCCAAGCTTTTACAGCCCTCTATGGCTACACCTTC
>TRBD1|NA|TRBV14|TRBJ2-7
CASSQKPQGAYEQYF
TGTGCCAGCAGCCAAAAGCCCCAGGGGGCATACGAGCAGTACTTC
>TRBD1|NA|TRBV19|TRBJ2-2
CASSIDGQATGTGELFF
TGTGCCAGTAGTATAGATGGACAGGCAACTGGGACCGGGGAGCTGTTTTTT
>TRBD1|NA|TRBV6-6|TRBJ2-5
CASSGVDRAQETQYF
TGTGCCAGCAGTGGCGTTGACAGGGCCCAGGAGACCCAGTACTTC
>TRBD1|few|TRBV30|TRBJ1-6
CAWSTKTGGRAPLHF
TGTGCCTGGAGTACCAAGACAGGGGGTAGGGCACCCCTCCACTTT
>NA|NA|TRBV7-9|TRBJ1-2
CASSTTGYGYTF
TGTGCCAGCAGCACTACAGGCTATGGCTACACCTTC
>NA|NA|TRBV20-1|TRBJ2-3
CSASGEGTQYF
TGCAGTGCTTCAGGGGAGGGTACGCAGTATTTT
>NA|NA|TRBV7-6|TRBJ2-7
CASSPPGSYEQYF
TGTGCCAGCAGCCCCCCAGGTTCCTACGAGCAGTACTTC
>TRBD1|NA|TRBV19|TRBJ1-4
CASSADRGRLVEKLFF
TGTGCCAGTAGTGCGGACAGGGGGCGCCTGGTTGAAAAACTGTTTTTT
>NA|NA|TRBV28|TRBJ1-1
CASSLVGAEAFF
TGTGCCAGCAGTTTAGTGGGCGCTGAAGCTTTCTTT
>NA|NA|TRBV7-3|TRBJ2-5
CASSLASAQETQYF
TGTGCCAGCAGCTTAGCTAGCGCCCAAGAGACCCAGTACTTC
>TRBD2|NA|TRBV9|TRBJ2-1
CASSVGLAGINEQFF
TGTGCCAGCAGCGTAGGGCTAGCGGGGATCAATGAGCAGTTCTTC
>TRBD1|NA|TRBV4-1|TRBJ2-1
CASSQQGTGVYNEQFF
TGCGCCAGCAGCCAGCAAGGCACAGGGGTTTACAATGAGCAGTTCTTC
>NA|NA|TRBV5-1|TRBJ2-3
CASRPTGISTDTQYF
TGCGCCAGCAGGCCTACAGGGATCAGCACAGATACGCAGTATTTT
>TRBD1|NA|TRBV5-5|TRBJ1-4
CASSPEWTGPATNEKLFF
TGTGCCAGCAGCCCCGAATGGACAGGGCCAGCAACTAATGAAAAACTGTTTTTT
>NA|NA|TRBV9|TRBJ2-5
CASSVETSKGETQYF
TGTGCCAGCAGCGTAGAAACTAGCAAGGGGGAGACCCAGTACTTC
>TRBD1|NA|TRBV27|TRBJ2-1
CASSTRQGRNEQFF
TGTGCCAGCAGTACCAGACAGGGTCGGAATGAGCAGTTCTTC
>TRBD2|NA|TRBV9|TRBJ2-3
CASSVGTSSSTDTQYF
TGTGCCAGCAGCGTTGGGACTAGCTCCAGCACAGATACGCAGTATTTT
>NA|NA|TRBV6-5|TRBJ2-5
CASSYLNRAETQYF
TGTGCCAGCAGTTATTTAAACAGGGCCGAGACCCAGTACTTC
>TRBD1|NA|TRBV7-8|TRBJ2-3
CASSPGQGTTDTQYF
TGTGCCAGCAGCCCGGGACAGGGGACCACAGATACGCAGTATTTT
>NA|NA|TRBV30|TRBJ1-6
CAWSVHPGNNSPLHF
TGTGCCTGGAGTGTACATCCAGGGAATAATTCACCCCTCCACTTT
>NA|NA|TRBV7-9|TRBJ1-2
CASSFGGGYTF
TGTGCCAGCAGCTTCGGTGGTGGCTACACCTTC
>NA|NA|TRBV7-5|TRBJ2-7
CVRSLVTGVPSYEQYF
TGTGTCAGAAGCTTAGTAACAGGGGTCCCCTCCTACGAGCAGTACTTC
>NA|once|TRBV27|TRBJ1-4
CASSFRGINEKLFF
TGTGCCAGCAGTTTTCGGGGAATTAATGAAAAACTGTTTTTT
>NA|NA|TRBV6-6|TRBJ1-3
CASSYSETGGGNTIYF
TGTGCCAGCAGTTACTCGGAAACAGGTGGAGGAAACACCATATATTTT
>TRBD1|NA|TRBV4-2|TRBJ2-3
CASDPGTGSTPFGTDTQYF
TGTGCCAGCGACCCCGGGACAGGGAGTACCCCCTTTGGGACAGATACGCAGTATTTT
>NA|NA|TRBV5-1|TRBJ1-2
CASSFGAGYGYTF
TGCGCCAGCAGCTTTGGGGCAGGGTATGGCTACACCTTC
>TRBD1|NA|TRBV28|TRBJ1-5
CASSAGTGLGGNQPQHF
TGTGCCAGCAGTGCAGGGACAGGGCTGGGGGGCAATCAGCCCCAGCATTTT
>NA|NA|TRBV18|TRBJ2-4
CASSPRPSSPGENIQYF
TGTGCCAGCTCACCACGGCCCTCTTCCCCGGGGGAAAACATTCAGTACTTC
>TRBD1|NA|TRBV5-1|TRBJ1-4
CASSLTGEEKLFF
TGCGCCAGCAGCTTGACAGGGGAGGAAAAACTGTTTTTT
>NA|NA|TRBV30|TRBJ2-3
CAWTEAYGKLSTDTQYF
TGTGCCTGGACCGAGGCGTACGGGAAGCTCTCTACAGATACGCAGTATTTT
>NA|NA|TRBV5-1|TRBJ1-1
CASSLVTDSTEAFF
TGCGCCAGCAGCTTGGTGACGGACAGCACTGAAGCTTTCTTT
>TRBD2|few|TRBV4-1|TRBJ2-2
CASSQGGLAGELFF
TGCGCCAGCAGCCAGGGGGGGTTAGCCGGGGAGCTGTTTTTT
>TRBD1|NA|TRBV11-2|TRBJ1-2
CASSLAGGGYTF
TGTGCCAGCAGCTTAGCAGGGGGAGGCTACACCTTC
>NA|NA|TRBV5-1|TRBJ2-3
CASSLRQGTDTQYF
TGCGCCAGCAGCCTACGACAAGGCACAGATACGCAGTATTTT
>TRBD1|NA|TRBV10-3|TRBJ2-7
CAITKDRGMHYEQYF
TGTGCCATCACCAAGGACAGGGGGATGCACTACGAGCAGTACTTC
>TRBD1|NA|TRBV27|TRBJ2-7
CASSLGTGASYEQYF
TGTGCCAGCAGCCTCGGGACAGGGGCCTCCTACGAGCAGTACTTC
>NA|NA|TRBV6-5|TRBJ1-2
CASSYSQGSYGYTF
TGTGCCAGCAGTTACTCACAGGGATCCTATGGCTACACCTTC
>NA|NA|TRBV11-3|TRBJ1-1
CASSRTLNTEAFF
TGTGCCAGCAGCCGGACACTTAACACTGAAGCTTTCTTT
>NA|NA|TRBV27|TRBJ2-7
CASQSSVSYEQYF
TGTGCCAGCCAGAGCAGCGTATCCTACGAGCAGTACTTC
>TRBD1|NA|TRBV27|TRBJ2-1
CASHRGNEQFF
TGTGCCTCACACAGGGGGAATGAGCAGTTCTTC